This is a list of T cell receptor beta chains from one sample in a study of early T cells in non-severe SARS-CoV-2 infection. TCRdb re-called the 5' RACE reads through MiXCR, storing one row per CDR3 protein. The sample includes 20,000 to 30,000 distinct CDR3 sequences, around 5.1% of them seen just once. What was sequenced was whole blood. These receptors all stem from an adult who was a healthcare worker with PCR-confirmed SARS-CoV-2 infection or an uninfected control (not recorded which). Both conserved end residues are trimmed from each CDR3.

v_gene	CDR3aa
TRBV7-8	ASSQVRLASSNATQY
TRBV28	ASSTGLQVKNIQY
TRBV28	ASSLGGLSYNSPLH
TRBV27	ASRDGFLTLEAF
TRBV7-2	ASSLAGGLQETQY
TRBV7-2	ASSSSGVYEQY
TRBV6-1	ASKTASSYNEQF
TRBV7-2	ASSLEPTGAYYYGYT
TRBV12-3/TRBV12-4	ASSFFPSASAGNEQF
TRBV7-9	AVRGASGNTEAF
TRBV11-2	ASSLGGRAGKWEETQY
TRBV7-9	ASSLYQAGEQY
TRBV7-9	ASSQGTAQETQY
TRBV7-8	ASSSDEYNEQF
TRBV6-2/TRBV6-3	ASSASSYNEQF
TRBV12-3/TRBV12-4	ASSLGGPVNEQY